These 8 T cell receptor beta chains share one sample of origin, sequenced in a study of cytomegalovirus exposure and HLA in healthy donors. Researchers ran the PCR with 60 Vbeta and 13 Jbeta primers. The assay was immunoSEQ multiplex PCR, and TCRdb's table has in-frame clones only and misses some. Reported are over 120,000 clones; the ten largest clones contain about 0.96%. Source material: PBMCs. The receptor source for this set is a male donor in good health and CMV-seronegative.

V usage is TRBV6-5 and J usage is TRBJ2-7, with 10 bases identical to TRBD1. The germline V gene has CDR1 MNHEY and CDR2 SVGAGI. The CDR3 is 14 amino acids. V lost 0 bases, J lost 7 bases, and 3 bases stayed unmatched. The CDR3 is CASSYSTGGWEQYF. CDR3 nucleotide sequence: TGTGCCAGCAGTTACTCGACAGGGGGCTGGGAGCAGTACTTC.

The rearrangement joins TRBV6-1 to TRBJ2-7; perhaps TRBD2 as D (5 bases). The germline V gene encodes CDR1 MNHNS and CDR2 SASEGT. The CDR3 sequence is 14 residues long. V was pared by 6 bases and J by 7 bases, with 19 bases between. The CDR3 bases are TGTGCCAGCAGGAAAGGGCCCGGGTCGGGAGAGCAGTACTTC. Translation gives CASRKGPGSGEQYF.

V gene TRBV29-1 combines with J gene TRBJ1-1, with D unresolved. Per the germline V gene, CDR1 is SQVTM and CDR2 is ANQGSEA. The CDR3 contains 13 residues. V lost 4 bases and J 8 bases, leaving 17 bases between the germline ends. In DNA form, the CDR3 reads TGCAGCGTTGGGAGCGGATCCGTCGGGGAAGCTTTCTTT. Its translation: CSVGSGSVGEAFF. The full variable domain, its missing parts supplied by reference TRBV29-1 and TRBJ1-1, is SAVISQKPSRDICQRGTSLTIQCQVDSQVTMMFWYRQQPGQSLTLIATANQGSEATYESGFVIDKFPISRPNLTFSTLTVSNMSPEDSSIYLCSVGSGSVGEAFFGQGTRLTVV.

The rearrangement links TRBV6-5 to TRBJ1-3; tentatively, D is TRBD1 (5 bases). This CDR3 contains 15 residues. Germline CDR1 reads MNHEY; CDR2 reads SVGAGI. V dropped 4 bases and J dropped 0 bases, with 10 bases sitting between them. The CDR3 DNA is TGTGCCAGCAGTTCGACAGCCAGCTCTGGAAACACCATATATTTT. Protein: CASSSTASSGNTIYF.

Comments on this clone: Other DNA sequences within the sample encode an identical CDR3. The rearrangement uses TRBV27 and TRBJ2-7, with TRBD1 matching over 7 bases. This CDR3 has 17 amino acids. CDR1 and CDR2 from the germline V gene are MNHEY and SMNVEV (reference sequence). With 3 bases clipped from V and 6 bases from J, the junction kept 17 bases outside the gene matches. The CDR3 DNA reads as TGTGCCAGCAGTTTTTTGCCCTTTCACAGACAGGGTGGCGAGCAGTACTTC. Residues: CASSFLPFHRQGGEQYF.

This chain joins TRBV5-4 and TRBJ1-4, with a weak D call TRBD1 (5 bases). Per germline, CDR1 SGHNT and CDR2 YYREEE (reference sequence). The length of the CDR3 is 17 residues. Trimming took 0 bases from V and 2 from J, leaving 14 bases between them. CDR3 DNA sequence: TGTGCCAGCAGCTTGGCGGTAGGGGTGGCGACTAATGAAAAACTGTTTTTT. The encoded protein is CASSLAVGVATNEKLFF.

This rearrangement joins TRBV5-8 to TRBJ1-5, with D possibly TRBD1 on 5 matching bases. The CDR3 has 16 residues. Germline lookup yields CDR1 SGHTS and CDR2 YDEGEE. V lost 0 bases, J lost 9 bases, and 19 bases lay in between. The CDR3: CASSLASGIVKLPQHF. In nucleotides, the CDR3 is TGTGCCAGCAGCTTGGCTTCAGGGATCGTTAAGCTGCCCCAGCATTTT.

The chain links TRBV10-3 to TRBJ2-3; 8 positions match TRBD2. Trimming removed 4 bases from V and 0 bases from J; junction bases left unmatched: 3. The CDR3 is 15 residues long. Germline loops: CDR1 ENHRY, CDR2 SYGVKD. CDR3 region: CAISGTSGSTDTQYF. CDR3 DNA sequence: TGTGCCATCAGTGGAACTAGCGGAAGCACAGATACGCAGTATTTT.